These 24 T cell receptor beta chains were sequenced from one sample in a study of T cell changes during pregnancy in multiple sclerosis. Produced via immunoSEQ multiplex PCR; TCRdb's table is partial and in-frame only. The table has around 80,000 clones, approximately 95% seen once. The sample in question was peripheral blood, obtained in the second trimester of pregnancy. The origin of the receptors is a female donor in good health, enrolled as a control in a pregnancy study.

V is TRBV15 and J is TRBJ2-7; perhaps TRBD1 as D (6 bases). Deletions cut 5 bases from V and 4 bases from J, with 15 bases between. The CDR3 spans 14 residues. Germline-derived CDR1 and CDR2 are LNHNV and YYDKDF (reference sequence). The CDR3 nucleotides read TGTGCCACCAGCCTGGGACAAGGGGAGTACGAGCAGTACTTC. Translating it yields CATSLGQGEYEQYF.

This sequence joins TRBV28 and TRBJ2-2; TRBD2 matches 7 bases. The germline CDR1 and CDR2 sequences are MDHEN and SYDVKM. The CDR3 totals 17 residues. The V and J ends lost 0 bases and 0 bases, in that order; junction bases with no gene match: 4. The CDR3 loop reads CASSLWGREPNTGELFF. CDR3 DNA: TGTGCCAGCAGTTTATGGGGGAGGGAACCGAACACCGGGGAGCTGTTTTTT.

The gene calls are TRBV19 and TRBJ1-5; 8 bases fit TRBD1. The CDR3 length is 18 residues. From germline, CDR1 is LNHDA and CDR2 SQIVND (reference sequence). V was pared by 5 bases and J by 0 bases, with 12 bases of the junction left unmatched. The DNA of the CDR3 is TGTGCCAGTAGTGTTTCCGGGACAGGCCTCTATAGCAATCAGCCCCAGCATTTT. Translation gives CASSVSGTGLYSNQPQHF.

The chain joins TRBV2 to TRBJ2-5; 7 positions match TRBD2. Trimming cost V 3 bases and J 7 bases; bases outside gene matches: 2. CDR3 size: 12 residues. Germline values: CDR1 SNHLY, CDR2 FYNNEI. As DNA, the CDR3 is TGTGCCAGCAGTGAGTGGGAGGGGACCCAGTACTTC. It is translated as CASSEWEGTQYF.

This clone was observed a handful of times. V and J are TRBV21-1 and TRBJ2-1; the table's D call of TRBD2 was not tested on the DNA. TRBV21-1 is shown as a pseudogene. This CDR3 has 17 amino acids. The chain's CDR3 is CASSTITSGSSYNEQFF. The CDR3 DNA is TGTGCCAGCAGCACGATTACTAGCGGGAGCTCCTACAATGAGCAGTTCTTC.

The count of this clone is one. The chain combines TRBV7-5 with TRBJ2-7; the table calls TRBD2, which could not be checked here. TRBV7-5 is shown as a pseudogene. The CDR3 runs 15 residues. CDR3 sequence (DNA): TGTGCCAGAAGCTCGCGGACTAGCGGGAGAAACGAGCAGTACTTC. This gives the protein CARSSRTSGRNEQYF.

The rearrangement joins TRBV5-6 to TRBJ2-7, with a possible D match to TRBD1 (5 bases). The V gene's germline CDR1 is SGHDT and CDR2 YYEEEE. CDR3 length: 13 residues. V was shortened by 3 bases and J by 5 bases, with 12 bases between the two germline ends. The CDR3 is CASSWGRGDEQYF. The CDR3, as DNA: TGTGCCAGCAGCTGGGGCAGAGGCGACGAGCAGTACTTC.

The V gene is TRBV18, the J gene TRBJ1-5; perhaps TRBD1 as D (6 bases). Trimming pared 1 base from V and 4 bases from J, leaving 11 bases between. Germline CDR1 KGHSH, CDR2 LQKENI. This CDR3 contains 15 residues. CDR3 in DNA: TGTGCCAGCTCACCACGAGGACAGCTTAATCAGCCCCAGCATTTT. It yields the protein CASSPRGQLNQPQHF.

The genes are TRBV19 and TRBJ1-5; maybe TRBD1 (6 bases). This CDR3 spans 16 amino acids. The germline gives CDR1 LNHDA, CDR2 SQIVND (reference sequence). Trimming took 3 bases from V and 5 from J, leaving 17 bases between them. In DNA form, the CDR3 reads TGTGCCAGTAGTATCCCGAACGTCAGGGGACATCAGCCCCAGCATTTT. Its translation: CASSIPNVRGHQPQHF.

V gene TRBV27 combines with J gene TRBJ1-1, with D perhaps matching TRBD1 (5 bases). There are 14 residues in the CDR3. Between the trimmed V and J ends, which lost 3 bases and 0 bases, there was a span of 8 bases. The V gene's germline CDR1 is MNHEY and CDR2 SMNVEV (reference sequence). The CDR3 region is CASSLGRVNTEAFF. The CDR3 DNA reads TGTGCCAGCAGTTTGGGCAGGGTGAACACTGAAGCTTTCTTT.

The CDR3 loop is CASSPGTGHTDTQYF. CDR3 nucleotide sequence: TGCGCCAGCAGCCCCGGGACAGGACACACAGATACGCAGTATTTT. The gene calls are TRBV5-1 and TRBJ2-3; 8 nucleotides align to TRBD1. CDR3 length equals 15 residues. Trimming at V came to 4 bases and at J to 2 bases, leaving 6 bases not matched to a gene. Germline V gene lookup returns CDR1 SGHRS and CDR2 YFSETQ.

The V call is TRBV5-1, the J call TRBJ2-1; possibly TRBD1 for D (5 bases). V lost 0 bases and J 11 bases, leaving 9 bases between the germline ends. The CDR3 is 12 amino acids. CDR1 is SGHRS and CDR2 is YFSETQ in the germline V gene. This chain's CDR3 is CASSLDSGQQFF. The CDR3 DNA follows: TGCGCCAGCAGCTTGGATTCAGGGCAGCAGTTCTTC.

The rearrangement links TRBV29-1 to TRBJ1-3; no clear D. V lost 7 bases to trimming and J lost 3 bases, with 7 bases between them. Per germline, CDR1 SQVTM and CDR2 ANQGSEA. The CDR3 runs to 11 residues. DNA of the CDR3: TGCAGCGGCGAGGGTGGAAACACCATATATTTT. As protein: CSGEGGNTIYF.

The genes are TRBV5-4 and TRBJ2-4, with 16 nucleotides matching TRBD2. The CDR3 runs 19 residues. The V segment lost 4 bases and the J segment 6 bases; nucleotides outside the gene matches: 13. Germline values: CDR1 SGHNT, CDR2 YYREEE (reference sequence). As DNA, the CDR3 is TGTGCCAGCAGCCACCCGGGACTAGCGGGAGGGCCAGGGGGAAACATTCAGTACTTC. Translated, it gives CASSHPGLAGGPGGNIQYF.

This clone turned up a few times. This CDR3 is CASKQVDNEQFF. DNA of the CDR3: TGTGCCAGCAAGCAGGTAGACAATGAGCAGTTCTTC. The V and J genes are TRBV2 and TRBJ2-1; unclear D gene. CDR1 is SNHLY and CDR2 is FYNNEI in the germline V gene. CDR3 length: 12 amino acids. Trimming removed 7 bases from V and 5 bases from J, with 9 bases in between.

This chain links TRBV7-8 with TRBJ2-1, with 14 bases lining up with TRBD2. The V segment lost 3 bases and the J segment 10 bases; nucleotides outside the gene matches: 2. The CDR3 contains 14 residues. Looked up from germline, CDR1 is SGHVS and CDR2 is FQNEAQ. CDR3 protein: CASSLGLAGDEQFF. The CDR3 nucleotides are TGTGCCAGCAGCTTGGGACTAGCGGGAGACGAGCAGTTCTTC.

The chain combines TRBV7-7 with TRBJ1-4; the D gene is possibly TRBD1 (6 bases). Per the germline V gene, CDR1 is SSHAT and CDR2 is FNYEAQ (reference sequence). There are 22 residues in the CDR3. V dropped 1 base and J dropped 8 bases, with 35 bases sitting between them. CDR3 residues: CASSLDGDKKQPQYPTREKLFF. In nucleotides, the CDR3 is TGTGCCAGCAGCTTAGATGGGGACAAAAAGCAGCCACAGTACCCAACGCGGGAAAAACTGTTTTTT. The variable domain in full, completed from reference TRBV7-7 and TRBJ1-4, reads GAGVSQSPRYKVTKRGQDVTLRCDPISSHATLYWYQQALGQGPEFLTYFNYEAQPDKSGLPSDRFSAERPEGSISTLTIQRTEQRDSAMYRCASSLDGDKKQPQYPTREKLFFGSGTQLSVL.

The rearrangement joins TRBV29-1 to TRBJ2-7; 12 bases line up with TRBD1. The ends lost 4 bases at V and 2 bases at J; junction bases unmatched: 0. Germline V gives CDR1 SQVTM, CDR2 ANQGSEA. This CDR3 is built from 13 residues. The chain's CDR3 is CSVGDRGPYEQYF. DNA for the CDR3: TGCAGCGTTGGGGACAGGGGGCCCTACGAGCAGTACTTC.

The chain joins TRBV2 to TRBJ2-1, with 10 bases identical to TRBD2. The junction had 6 bases not matched to a gene; V was cut back by 4 bases and J by 6 bases. This CDR3 comprises 15 residues. From germline, CDR1 is SNHLY and CDR2 FYNNEI. CDR3 nucleotide sequence: TGTGCCAGCAGTGTCCCTAGCGGGAGAGGCAATGAGCAGTTCTTC. This gives the protein CASSVPSGRGNEQFF.

CDR3 in amino acids: CASSPTSGRGGETQYF. In nucleotides, the CDR3 is TGTGCCAGCAGTCCAACTAGCGGGAGAGGGGGGGAGACCCAGTACTTC. The chain has TRBV2 and TRBJ2-5; 11 bases line up with TRBD2. CDR1 SNHLY and CDR2 FYNNEI come from the germline V gene. V dropped 5 bases and J dropped 5; count of bases not matched to a gene: 10. The CDR3 sequence is 16 residues long.

Remarks on this clone: Other DNA sequences in the sample encode the same CDR3. The V and J genes are TRBV5-1 and TRBJ2-3, with a tentative D call TRBD1 (5 bases). This CDR3 has 14 amino acids. V was trimmed by 3 bases and J by 1 base, leaving 9 bases between them. Germline CDR1 is SGHRS and CDR2 is YFSETQ. CDR3 sequence (DNA): TGCGCCAGCAGCTCAGAAGGGGGCACAGATACGCAGTATTTT. Translation: CASSSEGGTDTQYF.

This chain uses TRBV5-6 with TRBJ1-5, with D hard to call. V was pared by 1 base and J by 0 bases, with 5 bases between. Per germline, CDR1 SGHDT and CDR2 YYEEEE. The CDR3 consists of 14 residues. Here the CDR3 reads CASSLSLSNQPQHF. The CDR3 nucleotides read TGTGCCAGCAGCTTGTCCCTTAGCAATCAGCCCCAGCATTTT.

This clone was detected once. The CDR3: CSVSGPQGEQYF. The CDR3 DNA follows: TGCAGCGTTTCCGGGCCTCAGGGGGAGCAGTACTTC. J is TRBJ2-7 and V is TRBV29-1; D may be TRBD1 (6 bases). This CDR3 contains 12 residues. Per germline, CDR1 SQVTM and CDR2 ANQGSEA. V was pared by 5 bases and J by 7 bases, with 15 bases between.

The chain has TRBV28 and TRBJ2-7, with D possibly TRBD1 on 6 matching bases. V lost 5 bases to trimming and J lost 5 bases, with 25 bases between them. In germline, CDR1 is MDHEN, CDR2 SYDVKM. The CDR3 sequence is 17 residues long. Here the CDR3 DNA reads TGTGCCAGCAGTCTTATAACAGGGCTCGTTCCTAGGGACGAGCAGTACTTC. It translates to CASSLITGLVPRDEQYF.